These 13 T cell receptor beta chains came from one sample sequenced in a study of response to subunit inactivated influenza vaccine. TCRdb redid the calling of the RT-PCR reads with MiXCR, one entry per CDR3 protein. The sample has some 200,000 distinct CDR3 sequences, roughly 12% seen once; the top ten hold approximately 30%. This sample also appeared in a second study, on T cells expressing NK-cell markers. That paper notes: It was by 5'RACE template switching with UMIs that TCR beta cDNA was made.

The sample was CD8+ T cells sorted from PBMCs, taken roughly 12 days after vaccination. Receptors originate from a man between 45 and 60 years old who received an inactivated influenza vaccine.

This clonotype was seen more than once but under ten times. CDR3 residues: CSVGKGHEQYF. CDR3 nucleotide sequence: TGCAGCGTTGGTAAGGGCCACGAGCAGTACTTC. This chain joins TRBV29-1 and TRBJ2-7; no clear D. Trimming took 4 bases from V and 5 from J, leaving 9 bases between them. The germline V gene has CDR1 SQVTM and CDR2 ANQGSEA. CDR3 length: 11 residues.

In DNA form, the CDR3 reads TGTGCCAGCAGCATCGGACAGGGGGCTGGGACTGAAGCTTTCTTT. Encoded protein: CASSIGQGAGTEAFF. The gene calls are TRBV6-1 and TRBJ1-1; TRBD1 aligns across 11 bases. V shed 6 bases, J shed 5 bases, and the junction held 8 bases outside the gene matches. CDR1 MNHNS and CDR2 SASEGT come from the germline V gene. CDR3 size: 15 residues.

The chain employs TRBV29-1 and TRBJ2-7; 8 bases match TRBD1. J lost 5 bases, V lost 1 base, and 7 bases had no gene match. Per germline, CDR1 SQVTM and CDR2 ANQGSEA. The CDR3 runs to 14 residues. The CDR3, as DNA: TGCAGCGTTGAAGCGACAGGGGTATACGACGAGCAGTACTTC. It is translated as CSVEATGVYDEQYF.

The gene calls are TRBV4-1 and TRBJ2-1; TRBD2 agrees at 11 bases. V shed 1 base, J shed 4 bases, and the junction held 6 bases outside the gene matches. The CDR3 sequence is 17 residues long. Germline V gene lookup returns CDR1 MGHRA and CDR2 YSYEKL. The CDR3 DNA is TGCGCCAGCAGCCAAGTGTCTAGCGGGGGGCTGTACAATGAGCAGTTCTTC. This encodes CASSQVSSGGLYNEQFF.

This clonotype was recorded only once. The rearrangement uses TRBV7-9 and TRBJ2-5; D perhaps matches TRBD1 (6 bases). Germline V gene lookup returns CDR1 SEHNR and CDR2 FQNEAQ (reference sequence). The ends were cut back, 10 bases at V and 0 bases at J, with 21 bases in the middle. The length of the CDR3 is 16 residues. In DNA form, the CDR3 reads TGTGCCACCACGCTCTCCGGCAGGGGCTACCAAGAGACCCAGTACTTC. It is translated as CATTLSGRGYQETQYF. Full variable domain (missing parts from reference TRBV7-9 and TRBJ2-5): DTGVSQNPRHKITKRGQNVTFRCDPISEHNRLYWYRQTLGQGPEFLTYFQNEAQLEKSRLLSDRFSAERPKGSFSTLEIQRTEQGDSAMYLCATTLSGRGYQETQYFGPGTRLLVL.

In this sample, this clonotype turned up many times. The V gene is TRBV28, the J gene TRBJ1-1, with 7 positions matching TRBD1. Losses at the gene ends were 5 bases for V and 5 bases for J; bases not matched to a gene: 11. The V gene's germline CDR1 is MDHEN and CDR2 SYDVKM. This CDR3 is built from 15 residues. CDR3 sequence: CASSGWDSEGTEAFF. Written as DNA, the CDR3 is TGTGCCAGCAGTGGGTGGGACAGTGAAGGAACTGAAGCTTTCTTT.

This clonotype showed up many times. The chain has TRBV6-5 and TRBJ1-1, with D maybe TRBD1 (5 bases). There are 14 residues in the CDR3. Germline lookup yields CDR1 MNHEY and CDR2 SVGAGI. V was pared by 4 bases and J by 10 bases, with 19 bases between. DNA of the CDR3: TGTGCCAGCAGTTGGTATCTAGGCCGGGACGGAGCTTTCTTT. It is translated as CASSWYLGRDGAFF.

In this sample, this clonotype turned up a few times. The gene calls are TRBV6-5 and TRBJ2-1; TRBD2 is a possible D gene (6 bases). The V gene's germline CDR1 is MNHEY and CDR2 SVGAGI. V lost 4 bases and J lost 9, with 7 bases in between. CDR3 length: 11 residues. CDR3 sequence: CASSLGLEQFF. In DNA form, the CDR3 reads TGTGCCAGCAGTTTGGGACTTGAGCAGTTCTTC.

This clonotype was observed many times. The V gene is TRBV7-2, the J gene TRBJ2-2, with D possibly TRBD2 on 6 matching bases. V lost 1 base to trimming and J lost 6 bases, with 6 bases between them. The CDR3 is 13 residues long. The germline V gene has CDR1 SGHTA and CDR2 FQGNSA. The CDR3 sequence is CASSLGGAGELFF. In DNA form, the CDR3 reads TGTGCCAGCAGCTTAGGGGGGGCCGGGGAGCTGTTTTTT. Supplemented by reference TRBV7-2 and TRBJ2-2, the full variable domain reads GAGVSQSPSNKVTEKGKDVELRCDPISGHTALYWYRQSLGQGLEFLIYFQGNSAPDKSGLPSDRFSAERTGGSVSTLTIQRTQQEDSAVYLCASSLGGAGELFFGEGSRLTVL.

This clonotype was seen a few times. The chain carries TRBV2 and TRBJ1-2; 10 nucleotides line up with TRBD1. The germline gives CDR1 SNHLY, CDR2 FYNNEI. The CDR3 covers 13 residues. V gave up 3 bases and J gave up 7 bases; unmatched junction bases: 2. The CDR3 coding sequence is TGTGCCAGCAGTGACGGGACAGGGGTTGGCTACACCTTC. It codes for CASSDGTGVGYTF.

This clonotype was seen at least ten times. The V and J genes are TRBV6-2 or TRBV6-3 and TRBJ2-7; 8 nucleotides line up with TRBD2. This CDR3 is 16 amino acids long. J gave up 7 bases and V 6 bases, and 17 bases lay outside the gene matches. Germline values: CDR1 MNHEY, CDR2 SVGEGT. The CDR3 is CASSLSLRGGTGEQYF. The DNA of the CDR3 is TGTGCCAGCAGCCTCTCCCTTCGGGGGGGAACCGGTGAGCAGTACTTC.

This chain joins TRBV3-1 and TRBJ1-1; D unclear. Germline CDR1 is LGHDT and CDR2 is YNNKEL (reference sequence). The CDR3 sequence is 13 residues long. The V end was cut by 6 bases, the J end by 3 bases, with 11 bases between. CDR3 coding DNA: TGTGCCAGCAGTCCAGGCGGTTACACTGAAGCTTTCTTT. Protein product: CASSPGGYTEAFF. Supplemented by reference TRBV3-1 and TRBJ1-1, the full variable domain reads DTAVSQTPKYLVTQMGNDKSIKCEQNLGHDTMYWYKQDSKKFLKIMFSYNNKELIINETVPNRFSPKSPDKAHLNLHINSLELGDSAVYFCASSPGGYTEAFFGQGTRLTVV.

The chain joins TRBV7-9 to TRBJ2-3; TRBD1 agrees at 7 bases. Losses at the gene ends were 3 bases for V and 0 bases for J; bases not matched to a gene: 3. The CDR3 covers 15 residues. From germline, CDR1 is SEHNR and CDR2 FQNEAQ (reference sequence). CDR3 protein: CASSLGDRSTDTQYF. The DNA of the CDR3 is TGTGCCAGCAGCTTGGGGGACAGAAGCACAGATACGCAGTATTTT.